This T cell receptor (beta chain) appears in the sequencing data of a study of cytomegalovirus exposure and HLA in healthy donors. For the study at large: Within an early data release were about 85 million unique TCRs drawn from HLA-typed donors. Notes on the study in general: In a later analysis, at a false discovery rate of 0.05, 15,000 to 20,000 TCR beta sequences were associated with HLA alleles. Confirmation in vitro established that a few CMV-associated chains were specific for CMV antigens.

The PCR was carried out with 60 Vbeta primers and 13 Jbeta primers. Repertoires were generated with immunoSEQ multiplex PCR, while TCRdb's copy carries only in-frame clones and drops some. The profile covers about 120,000 clones, with 70% to 85% appearing a single time and roughly 6% taken by the ten largest. Comments on this clone: The antigen is undetermined.

The sequencing sample was made of PBMCs. This sequence was found in a young man in good health and CMV-seropositive.

Written as DNA, the CDR3 is TGTGCCAGCAGCGTTGAAGCGGGAGATCCTCTACGGTACAATGAGCAGTTCTTC. This gives the protein CASSVEAGDPLRYNEQFF. The chain has TRBV9 and TRBJ2-1; 8 bases agree with TRBD2. V gave up 2 bases and J gave up 4 bases; unmatched junction bases: 14. Germline-derived CDR1 and CDR2 are SGDLS and YYNGEE. The CDR3 runs 18 residues.